This is a list of T cell receptor beta chains from one sample in a study of Graves' ophthalmopathy and Graves' hyperthyroidism. TCRdb passed the multiplex PCR reads through MiXCR, listing each CDR3 protein once. The repertoire holds 500,000 to 700,000 distinct CDR3 sequences, with less than 45% as singletons. Material for sequencing was peripheral blood or thyroid tissue (not recorded which). These receptors came from an adult man with Graves' hyperthyroidism. Both conserved end residues are part of each CDR3. A D gene is named only where the DNA matches it firmly. A row's size may be missing; if present it is once, few, many or a size class.

j_call: TRBJ2-2; d_call: NA; v_call: TRBV7-8; clone_size: many; cdr3_nt: TGTGCCAGCCGCGGGGCAGCCGACACCGGGGAGCTGTTTTTT; cdr3_aa: CASRGAADTGELFF
j_call: TRBJ2-2; d_call: NA; v_call: TRBV4-3; clone_size: few; cdr3_nt: TGCGCCAGCAGCCAAGCTGGGACTTCCTGGACCGGGGAGCTGTTTTTT; cdr3_aa: CASSQAGTSWTGELFF
j_call: TRBJ2-5; d_call: TRBD2; v_call: TRBV13; clone_size: many; cdr3_nt: TGTGCCAGCAGCCTCCGACTAGCGGGGACGCAAGAGACCCAGTACTTC; cdr3_aa: CASSLRLAGTQETQYF
j_call: TRBJ1-3; d_call: NA; v_call: TRBV11-2; clone_size: NA; cdr3_nt: TGTGCCAGCAGCTTACTGCGGCTGAGCTCTGGAAACACCATATATTTT; cdr3_aa: CASSLLRLSSGNTIYF
j_call: TRBJ1-1; d_call: NA; v_call: TRBV29-1; clone_size: few; cdr3_nt: TGCAGCGTTGTTAGACGGGACCGGAGTGCTGAAGCTTTCTTT; cdr3_aa: CSVVRRDRSAEAFF
j_call: TRBJ2-7; d_call: NA; v_call: TRBV7-8; clone_size: many; cdr3_nt: TGTGCCAGCAGCTTTTCCGGAGCCTACGAGCAGTACTTC; cdr3_aa: CASSFSGAYEQYF
j_call: TRBJ1-1; d_call: NA; v_call: TRBV9; clone_size: few; cdr3_nt: TGTGCCAGCTCAGTCGGGCGGAGGAACACTGAAGCTTTCTTT; cdr3_aa: CASSVGRRNTEAFF
j_call: TRBJ1-1; d_call: NA; v_call: TRBV7-9; clone_size: many; cdr3_nt: TGTGCCAGCAGACCCACAGGAGCGGGAACTGAAGCTTTCTTT; cdr3_aa: CASRPTGAGTEAFF
j_call: TRBJ1-4; d_call: TRBD1; v_call: TRBV2; clone_size: many; cdr3_nt: TGTGCCAGCAGGCAGGGACAGGGGAGTGAAAAACTGTTTTTT; cdr3_aa: CASRQGQGSEKLFF
j_call: TRBJ1-5; d_call: NA; v_call: TRBV6-1; clone_size: many; cdr3_nt: TGTGCCAGCAGGCAAGCCCCCAATCAGCCCCAGCATTTT; cdr3_aa: CASRQAPNQPQHF
j_call: TRBJ2-2; d_call: TRBD2; v_call: TRBV5-1; clone_size: NA; cdr3_nt: TGCGCCGGCAGCTTGGTCGGACGCGGGCTAGCGGACACCGGGGAGCTGTTTTTT; cdr3_aa: CAGSLVGRGLADTGELFF
j_call: TRBJ1-4; d_call: TRBD1; v_call: TRBV20-1; clone_size: many; cdr3_nt: TGCAGTGCTAGAGATCTCCGAGGGGGCGGTGAAAAACTGTTTTTT; cdr3_aa: CSARDLRGGGEKLFF
j_call: TRBJ2-7; d_call: NA; v_call: TRBV28; clone_size: NA; cdr3_nt: TGTGCCAGCACCCAATGGGGGCGCGGCGACGAGCAGTACTTC; cdr3_aa: CASTQWGRGDEQYF
j_call: TRBJ2-7; d_call: TRBD2; v_call: TRBV7-2; clone_size: NA; cdr3_nt: TGTGCCAGCAGCACCGGACTAGCGGGAGTAAACGAGCAGTACTTC; cdr3_aa: CASSTGLAGVNEQYF
j_call: TRBJ2-7; d_call: NA; v_call: TRBV9; clone_size: NA; cdr3_nt: TGTGCCAGCAGCGTTAGCGAGTCAGGCTACGAGCAGTACTTC; cdr3_aa: CASSVSESGYEQYF
j_call: TRBJ2-7; d_call: NA; v_call: TRBV4-1; clone_size: NA; cdr3_nt: TGCGCCAGCAGGGTCGGGGTCCAAACCTACGAGCAGTACTTC; cdr3_aa: CASRVGVQTYEQYF
j_call: TRBJ2-1; d_call: TRBD2; v_call: TRBV5-4; clone_size: once; cdr3_nt: TGTGCCAGCAGCTTGGTGGCAGGCACTAGGGCGGGGGGGTTGACGTTCTTC; cdr3_aa: CASSLVAGTRAGGLTFF
j_call: TRBJ2-7; d_call: TRBD1; v_call: TRBV20-1; clone_size: few; cdr3_nt: TGCAGTGCTGACCTTACAGGGGCTTCCTACGAGCAGTACTTC; cdr3_aa: CSADLTGASYEQYF
j_call: TRBJ1-1; d_call: NA; v_call: TRBV20-1; clone_size: few; cdr3_nt: TGCAGTGCTAGAGGGAGGCCGTTGAACACTGAAGCTTTCTTT; cdr3_aa: CSARGRPLNTEAFF
j_call: TRBJ1-2; d_call: NA; v_call: TRBV30; clone_size: few; cdr3_nt: TGTGCCTGGAGTGTGAGGTTAGGGACCTATGGCTACACCTTC; cdr3_aa: CAWSVRLGTYGYTF
j_call: TRBJ1-6; d_call: NA; v_call: TRBV25-1; clone_size: NA; cdr3_nt: TGTGCCAGCAGTGAATGGCGGACAGTGGATAATTCACCCCTCCACTTT; cdr3_aa: CASSEWRTVDNSPLHF
j_call: TRBJ1-2; d_call: NA; v_call: TRBV10-3; clone_size: NA; cdr3_nt: TGTGCCTGCAGTTACTCCGGGGGGCTCGGCCGTCCAATGGGTGGCTACACCTTC; cdr3_aa: CACSYSGGLGRPMGGYTF
j_call: TRBJ2-2; d_call: NA; v_call: TRBV5-8; clone_size: many; cdr3_nt: TGTGCCAGCAGCTTACTCCTCAACACCGGGGAGCTGTTTTTT; cdr3_aa: CASSLLLNTGELFF
j_call: TRBJ1-1; d_call: NA; v_call: TRBV20-1; clone_size: many; cdr3_nt: TGCAGTGCTATGCGGGGAGGCGGCACTGAAGCTTTCTTT; cdr3_aa: CSAMRGGGTEAFF
j_call: TRBJ2-6; d_call: NA; v_call: TRBV12-3/TRBV12-4; clone_size: NA; cdr3_nt: TGTGCTAGTGCAAGCGGCTCTGGGGCCAACGTCCTGACTTTC; cdr3_aa: CASASGSGANVLTF
j_call: TRBJ2-3; d_call: TRBD2; v_call: TRBV20-1; clone_size: NA; cdr3_nt: TGCAGTGCACCTGCGGCTAGCGGGAGTCTCCCAGATACGCAGTATTTT; cdr3_aa: CSAPAASGSLPDTQYF
j_call: TRBJ1-4; d_call: TRBD1; v_call: TRBV7-2; clone_size: many; cdr3_nt: TGTGCCAGCAGCTTAGGGCAGGGGGTCGGTGAAAAACTGTTTTTT; cdr3_aa: CASSLGQGVGEKLFF
j_call: TRBJ2-7; d_call: TRBD1; v_call: TRBV27; clone_size: few; cdr3_nt: TGTGCCAGCAGTTCCGGGACAGGAGACTACGAGCAGTACTTC; cdr3_aa: CASSSGTGDYEQYF
j_call: TRBJ1-6; d_call: TRBD1; v_call: TRBV25-1; clone_size: NA; cdr3_nt: TGTGCCAGCAGTGTCCGGGACAGCCTTAATTCACCCCTCCACTTT; cdr3_aa: CASSVRDSLNSPLHF
j_call: TRBJ1-2; d_call: TRBD1; v_call: TRBV7-2; clone_size: many; cdr3_nt: TGTGCCAGCAGCTTCCCAGGGGGAGTTAACTATGGCTACACCTTC; cdr3_aa: CASSFPGGVNYGYTF
j_call: TRBJ2-2; d_call: NA; v_call: TRBV5-1; clone_size: NA; cdr3_nt: TGCGCCAGCAGCGTAAGGGGTTCCCTGAACACCGGGGAGCTGTTTTTT; cdr3_aa: CASSVRGSLNTGELFF
j_call: TRBJ1-5; d_call: NA; v_call: TRBV12-3/TRBV12-4; clone_size: NA; cdr3_nt: TGTGCCAGCAGTTTGATGGGGCCTAGCAATCAGCCCCAGCATTTT; cdr3_aa: CASSLMGPSNQPQHF